The 15 T cell receptor beta chains below all came from one sample that was sequenced in a study of cytomegalovirus exposure and HLA in healthy donors. The PCR was carried out with 60 Vbeta primers and 13 Jbeta primers. Here immunoSEQ multiplex PCR was the method, and the copy in TCRdb shows in-frame clones only, minus some. The table lists approximately 150,000 clones, 68% of them singletons. The sample was PBMCs. The origin of the receptors is a woman under 30 in good health and CMV-seropositive.

This chain connects TRBV6-5 to TRBJ1-2; D might be TRBD1 (6 bases). CDR3 size: 15 residues. The germline gives CDR1 MNHEY, CDR2 SVGAGI. V dropped 6 bases and J dropped 4 bases, with 18 bases sitting between them. CDR3 DNA sequence: TGTGCCAGCAGAGACGACTTACAGGGCAGCTATGGCTACACCTTC. It encodes CASRDDLQGSYGYTF.

The gene calls are TRBV30 and TRBJ2-7; D might be TRBD1 (5 bases). This CDR3 has 14 amino acids. Germline-derived CDR1 and CDR2 are GTSNPN and SVGIG (reference sequence). The germline V and J ends were trimmed by 7 bases and 7 bases, with 23 bases remaining between them. CDR3 sequence reads: CAFRAPGLFGEQYF. In nucleotides, the CDR3 is TGTGCCTTCAGGGCCCCGGGCCTATTTGGGGAGCAGTACTTC.

This chain links TRBV29-1 with TRBJ1-4; 8 bases line up with TRBD1. In germline, CDR1 is SQVTM, CDR2 ANQGSEA. The V segment lost 1 base and the J segment 8 bases; nucleotides outside the gene matches: 6. CDR3 size: 14 residues. The CDR3 coding sequence is TGCAGCGTTGAAGTCCAGGGGGCGGGAGAAAAACTGTTTTTT. Protein: CSVEVQGAGEKLFF.

The rearrangement joins TRBV28 to TRBJ1-2; 8 positions agree with TRBD1. Trimming took 4 bases from V and 0 from J; bases not matched to a gene: 1. Germline CDR1 MDHEN, CDR2 SYDVKM. CDR3 length: 14 residues. The CDR3: CASSSDRANYGYTF. The DNA for the CDR3 is TGTGCCAGCAGTTCGGACAGGGCTAACTATGGCTACACCTTC.

The chain employs TRBV28 and TRBJ2-7, with D possibly TRBD1 on 6 matching bases. The germline V gene encodes CDR1 MDHEN and CDR2 SYDVKM. The CDR3 loop spans 15 amino acids. V was shortened by 6 bases and J by 2 bases, with 17 bases between the two germline ends. CDR3 coding DNA: TGTGCCAGCAGGGGGATGGGAGCAGGGGCCTACGAGCAGTACTTC. It encodes CASRGMGAGAYEQYF.

This chain joins TRBV9 and TRBJ1-2, with D tentatively TRBD1 (6 bases). Germline CDR1 is SGDLS and CDR2 is YYNGEE. The germline V and J ends were trimmed by 2 bases and 2 bases, with 13 bases remaining between them. The CDR3 loop spans 15 amino acids. The CDR3 DNA reads as TGTGCCAGCAGCGTGGAAACTAGGGGGAACTATGGCTACACCTTC. Encoded protein: CASSVETRGNYGYTF.

This clone was found a few times. The V gene is TRBV4-1, the J gene TRBJ2-2; 8 positions agree with TRBD1. The CDR3 is made up of 15 amino acids. Looked up from germline, CDR1 is MGHRA and CDR2 is YSYEKL. Trimming took 1 base from V and 7 from J; bases not matched to a gene: 5. The CDR3 is CASSQAGTGDGELFF. CDR3 bases: TGCGCCAGCAGCCAAGCCGGGACAGGCGACGGGGAGCTGTTTTTT.

The gene calls are TRBV4-3 and TRBJ1-6; D is unresolved. Germline loops: CDR1 LGHNA, CDR2 YSLEER. V was shortened by 1 base and J by 14 bases, with 12 bases between the two germline ends. This CDR3 is built from 13 residues. The CDR3 DNA reads as TGCGCCAGCAGCCAAGCAGATCGCGGGTCCCTCCACTTT. Translation gives CASSQADRGSLHF.

This clone was counted between two and nine times. The V and J genes are TRBV7-2 and TRBJ2-5; TRBD2 might be the D (5 bases). The assigned J gene may be wrong: the sequence end matches TRBJ2-7 better. Germline V lookup: CDR1 SGHTA, CDR2 FQGNSA. The CDR3 is 14 residues long. DNA for the CDR3: TGTGCCAGCAGCTTATCGGAGGCCTCCTACGAGCAGTACTTC. It yields the protein CASSLSEASYEQYF.

The CDR3 reads CASSSPHSEQYF. CDR3 bases: TGTGCCAGCAGTTCTCCCCACAGCGAGCAGTACTTC. This chain connects TRBV28 to TRBJ2-7; unclear D gene. V was pared by 4 bases and J by 6 bases, with 10 bases between. CDR1 is MDHEN, CDR2 SYDVKM, per germline. This CDR3 contains 12 residues.

This clone was counted between two and nine times. The rearrangement links TRBV28 to TRBJ1-1; the match to TRBD1 covers 10 bases. Germline V CDR1 and CDR2: MDHEN, SYDVKM. With V trimmed by 2 bases and J by 4 bases, 4 bases remained unmatched. The CDR3 spans 15 residues. In DNA form, the CDR3 reads TGTGCCAGCAGTTTAAGGACAGGGGGTTTCACTGAAGCTTTCTTT. Translating it yields CASSLRTGGFTEAFF.

The J gene is TRBJ1-5, the V gene TRBV7-8, with TRBD1 matching over 10 bases. CDR1 SGHVS and CDR2 FQNEAQ come from the germline V gene. This CDR3 region has 20 residues. The junction had 12 bases not matched to a gene; V was cut back by 1 base and J by 0 bases. CDR3 sequence (DNA): TGTGCCAGCAGCTTAGGGCCCGGGACAGGGGTCGTGTATAGCAATCAGCCCCAGCATTTT. It encodes CASSLGPGTGVVYSNQPQHF.

This chain joins TRBV7-9 and TRBJ2-7; 9 bases match TRBD1. CDR1 is SEHNR and CDR2 is FQNEAQ in the germline V gene (reference sequence). The J segment lost 2 bases and the V segment lost 5 bases, leaving 4 bases of the junction unmatched. The CDR3 is made up of 14 amino acids. DNA for the CDR3: TGTGCCAGCAGCCCCGGGACAGGGACCTACGAGCAGTACTTC. It encodes CASSPGTGTYEQYF.

The J gene is TRBJ2-1, the V gene TRBV5-1; 11 nucleotides align to TRBD2. The V gene's germline CDR1 is SGHRS and CDR2 YFSETQ. This CDR3 has 14 amino acids. Losses at the gene ends were 5 bases for V and 10 bases for J; bases not matched to a gene: 8. The CDR3 DNA reads as TGCGCCAGCAGACTAGCGGGGGTACTCCAGGAGCAGTTCTTC. It is translated as CASRLAGVLQEQFF.

The rearrangement links TRBV29-1 to TRBJ2-4, with 8 bases matching TRBD1. The V gene end was trimmed by 1 base and the J gene end by 7 bases; junction bases not matched to a gene: 6. The germline gives CDR1 SQVTM, CDR2 ANQGSEA. The CDR3 length is 14 residues. The CDR3 DNA reads TGCAGCGTTGAAGGGACCGACAGGGGTAACATTCAGTACTTC. Translated: CSVEGTDRGNIQYF. The full variable domain, its missing parts supplied by reference TRBV29-1 and TRBJ2-4, is SAVISQKPSRDICQRGTSLTIQCQVDSQVTMMFWYRQQPGQSLTLIATANQGSEATYESGFVIDKFPISRPNLTFSTLTVSNMSPEDSSIYLCSVEGTDRGNIQYFGAGTRLSVL.